A single sample is the source of the 12 T cell receptor beta chains below, sequenced in a study of beta chain features in type 1 diabetes. Every isolated RNA sample was fully reverse transcribed, so sequencing captured expressed TCRB transcripts. Sequencing was performed with immunoSEQ multiplex PCR; in TCRdb, only in-frame clones are kept and a portion is missing. This table holds 130,000 to 150,000 clones, about a tenth found once. The source material was central memory CD4+ T cells from blood. Receptor source: a man aged 18 to 29 in good health.

This clone was seen many times. V gene TRBV23-1 combines with J gene TRBJ2-7; a weak D match, TRBD2 (7 bases). TRBV23-1 is labeled an ORF, and its function is uncertain. Trimming removed 6 bases from V and 1 base from J, with 13 bases in between. The CDR3 consists of 14 residues. The CDR3 nucleotides read TGCGCCAGCAGAGCGGGACACCCATCCTACGAGCAGTACTTC. This sequence encodes CASRAGHPSYEQYF.

This clone was seen a handful of times. This sequence joins TRBV6-5 and TRBJ1-3, with D possibly being TRBD1 (6 bases). CDR1 MNHEY and CDR2 SVGAGI come from the germline V gene. The CDR3 is made up of 16 amino acids. Trimming took 0 bases from V and 2 from J, leaving 11 bases between them. The CDR3 is CASSYSFGGPGNTIYF. The CDR3, as DNA: TGTGCCAGCAGTTACTCGTTCGGGGGGCCTGGAAACACCATATATTTT.

This clone was observed a handful of times. The chain links TRBV7-3 to TRBJ2-5; possible D gene TRBD2, 7 bases. The CDR3 loop spans 15 amino acids. The V gene's germline CDR1 is SGHTA and CDR2 FQGTGA. V lost 4 bases to trimming and J lost 5 bases, with 17 bases between them. CDR3 amino acids: CASSSGGLHSETQYF. CDR3 bases: TGTGCCAGCAGCTCCGGGGGGCTACACTCGGAGACCCAGTACTTC.

The genes are TRBV6-6 and TRBJ2-5; TRBD2 matches 14 bases. The J segment lost 6 bases and the V segment lost 8 bases, leaving 2 bases of the junction unmatched. CDR1 is MNHNY and CDR2 is SVGAGI in the germline V gene (reference sequence). This CDR3 is 13 amino acids long. CDR3 sequence (DNA): TGTGCCAGCGGACTAGCGGGGGGACAGACCCAGTACTTC. Its translation is CASGLAGGQTQYF.

This clone was counted only a few times. The chain couples TRBV6-6 to TRBJ1-2; 10 nucleotides agree with TRBD1. The CDR3 extends over 15 amino acids. The germline CDR1 and CDR2 sequences are MNHNY and SVGAGI (reference sequence). Trimming at V came to 5 bases and at J to 8 bases, leaving 11 bases not matched to a gene. This CDR3 is CASSPTGQGSSGYTF. The CDR3 DNA reads as TGTGCCAGCAGTCCCACGGGACAGGGGAGTAGCGGCTACACCTTC.

CDR3 nucleotide sequence: TGTGCCAGCTCACCATCTGGGCTAGCCAAAAACATTCAGTACTTC. This translates into CASSPSGLAKNIQYF. This sequence joins TRBV18 and TRBJ2-4; D ambiguous. V was clipped by 2 bases and J by 0 bases, with 8 bases between them. Looked up from germline, CDR1 is KGHSH and CDR2 is LQKENI. The CDR3 runs to 15 residues.

The table lists this clone with a few counts. The chain recombines TRBV6-5 with TRBJ1-1, with TRBD1 identical over 7 bases. The V and J ends lost 6 bases and 4 bases, in that order; junction bases with no gene match: 8. This CDR3 is built from 14 residues. Looked up from germline, CDR1 is MNHEY and CDR2 is SVGAGI. The CDR3 DNA reads TGTGCCAGCAGGCCTACAGGGGTCGTCACTGAAGCTTTCTTT. This codes for CASRPTGVVTEAFF.

The chain recombines TRBV5-1 with TRBJ1-4, with 7 bases lining up with TRBD1. This CDR3 has 14 amino acids. After removal of 6 bases from V and 7 bases from J, the junction contained 9 bases not matched to a gene. Per the germline V gene, CDR1 is SGHRS and CDR2 is YFSETQ. The CDR3 DNA is TGCGCCAGCAACACAGGGGCGAGAGGTGAAAAACTGTTTTTT. Translation: CASNTGARGEKLFF. The entire variable domain, with the rest obtained from reference TRBV5-1 and TRBJ1-4, is as follows: KAGVTQTPRYLIKTRGQQVTLSCSPISGHRSVSWYQQTPGQGLQFLFEYFSETQRNKGNFPGRFSGRQFSNSRSEMNVSTLELGDSALYLCASNTGARGEKLFFGSGTQLSVL.

This clone was seen only a few times. V and J are TRBV27 and TRBJ2-5, with a weak D call TRBD1 (5 bases). Germline V gene lookup returns CDR1 MNHEY and CDR2 SMNVEV (reference sequence). The V end lost 5 bases, the J end lost 5 bases, and 12 bases lay between the germline ends. The CDR3 covers 13 residues. CDR3 in DNA: TGTGCCAGCAGTCCCAGGGTGGGGGAGACCCAGTACTTC. It encodes CASSPRVGETQYF.

The rearrangement links TRBV6-5 to TRBJ1-6; 8 bases fit TRBD1. Germline V CDR1 and CDR2: MNHEY, SVGAGI. Germline trimming cut 2 bases from V and 10 bases from J; bases unmatched to any gene: 4. The CDR3 length is 14 residues. CDR3 coding DNA: TGTGCCAGCAGTTACCGCCCAGGGGGCTCACCCCTCCACTTT. Protein: CASSYRPGGSPLHF.

This clone was found a few times. The chain uses TRBV5-1 and TRBJ2-2; D is perhaps TRBD2 (6 bases). The length of the CDR3 is 16 residues. CDR1 SGHRS and CDR2 YFSETQ come from the germline V gene. Between the trimmed V and J ends, which lost 0 bases and 3 bases, there was a span of 12 bases. CDR3 region: CASSLVGRRDTGELFF. For the CDR3, the DNA is TGCGCCAGCAGCTTGGTAGGCAGGAGGGACACCGGGGAGCTGTTTTTT.

The rearrangement uses TRBV19 and TRBJ1-1; D gene ambiguous. Trimming took off 6 bases at V and 0 bases at J, with 17 bases between the two ends. CDR3 size: 16 residues. In germline, CDR1 is LNHDA, CDR2 SQIVND (reference sequence). CDR3 sequence reads: CASRPWERSLNTEAFF. Here the CDR3 DNA reads TGTGCCAGTAGGCCCTGGGAGCGTTCTTTGAACACTGAAGCTTTCTTT. The whole variable domain, filled in from reference TRBV19 and TRBJ1-1, reads DGGITQSPKYLFRKEGQNVTLSCEQNLNHDAMYWYRQDPGQGLRLIYYSQIVNDFQKGDIAEGYSVSREKKESFPLTVTSAQKNPTAFYLCASRPWERSLNTEAFFGQGTRLTVV.